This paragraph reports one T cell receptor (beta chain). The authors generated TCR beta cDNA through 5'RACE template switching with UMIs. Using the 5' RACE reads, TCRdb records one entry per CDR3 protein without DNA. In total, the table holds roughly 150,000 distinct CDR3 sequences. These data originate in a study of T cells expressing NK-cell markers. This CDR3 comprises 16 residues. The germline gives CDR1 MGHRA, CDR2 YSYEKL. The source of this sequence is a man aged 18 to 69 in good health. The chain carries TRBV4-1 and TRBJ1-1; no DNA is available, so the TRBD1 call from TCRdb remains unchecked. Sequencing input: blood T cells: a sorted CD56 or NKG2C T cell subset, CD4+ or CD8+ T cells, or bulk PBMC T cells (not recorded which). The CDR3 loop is CASSQDPPGGAWWAFF.